The 12 T cell receptor beta chains below come from one sample, sequenced in a study of Ad26.COV2.S vaccination and SARS-CoV-2 variants. As for treatment: about 20 received Ad26.COV2.S at low or high dose, single or two shots; roughly five received placebo; per-sample allocation not given. Sample collection was performed on day 63 after the first vaccine or placebo injection. The repertoire was sequenced with immunoSEQ multiplex PCR; TCRdb's copy has only in-frame clones and lacks some. The table shows 300,000 to 350,000 clones, with about 86% occurring only once. The sequencing here drew on peripheral blood, taken in a trial of Ad26.COV2.S vaccine versus placebo. All receptors derive from a person aged 18 to 59 who received the Ad26.COV2.S COVID-19 vaccine or a placebo.

The chain joins TRBV18 to TRBJ2-2; a possible D gene is TRBD2 (5 bases). CDR3 length: 16 amino acids. CDR1 KGHSH and CDR2 LQKENI come from the germline V gene. Trimming removed 4 bases from V and 0 bases from J, with 12 bases in between. The CDR3 DNA reads TGTGCCAGCTCACAAAGTAGCGCCACGAACACCGGGGAGCTGTTTTTT. This translates into CASSQSSATNTGELFF.

This clone has only one observation. This chain links TRBV2 with TRBJ2-7, with TRBD1 matching over 10 bases. Trimming at V came to 5 bases and at J to 4 bases, leaving 5 bases not matched to a gene. The V gene's germline CDR1 is SNHLY and CDR2 FYNNEI. The CDR3 is made up of 14 amino acids. Here the CDR3 reads CASSRQGASYEQYF. DNA for the CDR3: TGTGCCAGCAGTCGACAGGGGGCGAGTTACGAGCAGTACTTC.

This chain links TRBV7-2 with TRBJ2-7; D not certain. CDR3 length equals 13 residues. In germline, CDR1 is SGHTA, CDR2 FQGNSA. Trimming cost V 1 base and J 5 bases, with 9 bases left between them. In nucleotides, the CDR3 is TGTGCCAGCAGCTTAGAAGTTCGGGACGAGCAGTACTTC. As protein: CASSLEVRDEQYF.

The V call is TRBV18, the J call TRBJ1-1; TRBD1 matches at 8 bases. The CDR3 loop spans 13 amino acids. V shed 3 bases and J 7 bases; nucleotides not matched to a gene: 4. From germline, CDR1 is KGHSH and CDR2 LQKENI. The CDR3 region has the DNA TGTGCCAGCTCACCGGGACAGGACCTTGAAGCTTTCTTT. Translation: CASSPGQDLEAFF.

The CDR3 DNA sequence: TGTGCCAGCAGCTTGGAACTAGCGGGGGTCAATGAGCAGTTCTTC. It specifies CASSLELAGVNEQFF. V gene TRBV5-6 combines with J gene TRBJ2-1, with 11 bases aligning to TRBD2. Germline CDR1 and CDR2: SGHDT and YYEEEE. The CDR3 covers 15 residues. J gave up 6 bases and V 0 bases, and 2 bases lay outside the gene matches.

This clone has just one count. The rearrangement links TRBV9 to TRBJ2-2, with D hard to call. V was trimmed by 3 bases and J by 7 bases, leaving 10 bases between them. The CDR3 is 13 amino acids. Germline CDR1 reads SGDLS; CDR2 reads YYNGEE. DNA of the CDR3: TGTGCCAGCAGCGGACTGGTAGGCGGGGAGCTGTTTTTT. Translating it yields CASSGLVGGELFF.

The chain uses TRBV4-2 and TRBJ2-7; 8 bases line up with TRBD1. Germline loops: CDR1 LGHNA, CDR2 YNFKEQ. Trimming removed 3 bases from V and 3 bases from J; junction bases left unmatched: 7. This CDR3 has 15 residues. CDR3 nucleotides: TGTGCCAGCAGCCAGTCGACAGGGGTCAACTACGAGCAGTACTTC. Protein product: CASSQSTGVNYEQYF.

The chain couples TRBV6-1 to TRBJ2-1, with 7 bases identical to TRBD1. Per the germline V gene, CDR1 is MNHNS and CDR2 is SASEGT. V shed 2 bases, J shed 9 bases, and the junction held 10 bases outside the gene matches. This CDR3 is 15 amino acids long. In DNA form, the CDR3 reads TGTGCCAGCAGTGAAACCAGGACAGGTGTATTTGAGCAGTTCTTC. Its translation is CASSETRTGVFEQFF.

This chain links TRBV3-1 (or the pseudogene TRBV3-2) with TRBJ2-7; D gene unclear. The ends were cut back, 3 bases at V and 3 bases at J, with 6 bases in the middle. The V gene's germline CDR1 is LGHDT and CDR2 YNNKEL (reference sequence). The CDR3 totals 12 residues. CDR3 DNA sequence: TGTGCCAGCAGCCAGGATAGCTACGAGCAGTACTTC. The encoded protein is CASSQDSYEQYF.

V is TRBV24-1 and J is TRBJ2-1, with a possible D match to TRBD2 (6 bases). CDR1 and CDR2 from the germline V gene are KGHDR and SFDVKD. CDR3 length equals 16 residues. With 2 bases removed from V and 0 bases from J, the gap between germline ends came to 10 bases. The CDR3 reads CATSDWGESSYNEQFF. CDR3 in DNA: TGTGCCACCAGTGATTGGGGGGAAAGCTCCTACAATGAGCAGTTCTTC.

The chain recombines TRBV28 with TRBJ2-7; possible D gene TRBD1, 6 bases. With 5 bases removed from V and 1 base from J, the gap between germline ends came to 12 bases. Germline CDR1 reads MDHEN; CDR2 reads SYDVKM. CDR3 length: 14 residues. CDR3 protein: CASSGRGTSYEQYF. Here the CDR3 DNA reads TGTGCCAGCAGTGGAAGGGGGACATCCTACGAGCAGTACTTC.

As to this clone: The identical CDR3 is also encoded by other nucleotide sequences in the sample. The chain joins TRBV4-3 to TRBJ2-7; 7 positions agree with TRBD1. After removal of 0 bases from V and 2 bases from J, the junction contained 4 bases not matched to a gene. CDR1 LGHNA and CDR2 YSLEER come from the germline V gene. The CDR3 extends over 15 amino acids. The CDR3 spells CASSQDRDRAYEQYF. In nucleotides, the CDR3 is TGCGCCAGCAGCCAAGATAGGGACAGAGCCTACGAGCAGTACTTC.